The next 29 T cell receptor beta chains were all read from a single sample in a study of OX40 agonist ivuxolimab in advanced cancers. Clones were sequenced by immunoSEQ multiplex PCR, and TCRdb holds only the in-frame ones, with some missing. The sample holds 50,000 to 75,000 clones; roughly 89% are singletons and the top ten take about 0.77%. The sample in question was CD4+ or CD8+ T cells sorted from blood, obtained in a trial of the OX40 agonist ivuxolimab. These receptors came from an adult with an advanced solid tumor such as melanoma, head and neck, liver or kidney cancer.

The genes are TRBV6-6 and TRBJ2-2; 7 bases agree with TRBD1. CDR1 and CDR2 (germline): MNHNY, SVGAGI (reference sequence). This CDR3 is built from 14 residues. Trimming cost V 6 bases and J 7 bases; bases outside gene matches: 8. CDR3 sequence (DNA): TGTGCCAGCAGCCTCGACAGGGAGATCGGGGAGCTGTTTTTT. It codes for CASSLDREIGELFF.

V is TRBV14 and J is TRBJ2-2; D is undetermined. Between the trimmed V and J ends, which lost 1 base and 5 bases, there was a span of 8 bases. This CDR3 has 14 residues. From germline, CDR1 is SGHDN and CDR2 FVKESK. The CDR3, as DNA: TGTGCCAGCAGCCAAGTACGTGGGACCGGGGAGCTGTTTTTT. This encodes CASSQVRGTGELFF.

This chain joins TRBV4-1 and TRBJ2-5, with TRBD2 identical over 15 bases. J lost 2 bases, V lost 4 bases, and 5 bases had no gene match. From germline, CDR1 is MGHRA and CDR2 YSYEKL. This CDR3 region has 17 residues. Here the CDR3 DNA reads TGCGCCAGCAGCCCCGGGACTAGCGGGGGGTCGCAAGAGACCCAGTACTTC. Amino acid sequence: CASSPGTSGGSQETQYF.

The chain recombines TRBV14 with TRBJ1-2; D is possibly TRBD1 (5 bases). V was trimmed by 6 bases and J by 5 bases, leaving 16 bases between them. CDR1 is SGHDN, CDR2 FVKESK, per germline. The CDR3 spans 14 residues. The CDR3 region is CASSPTFGGYGYTF. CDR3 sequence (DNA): TGTGCCAGCAGTCCTACGTTCGGGGGATATGGCTACACCTTC.

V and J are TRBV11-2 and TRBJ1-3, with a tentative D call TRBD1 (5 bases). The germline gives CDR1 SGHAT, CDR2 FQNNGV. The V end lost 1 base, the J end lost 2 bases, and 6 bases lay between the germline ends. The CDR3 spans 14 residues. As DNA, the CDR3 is TGTGCCAGCAGCTTAGTGGGGGCTGGAAACACCATATATTTT. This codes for CASSLVGAGNTIYF.

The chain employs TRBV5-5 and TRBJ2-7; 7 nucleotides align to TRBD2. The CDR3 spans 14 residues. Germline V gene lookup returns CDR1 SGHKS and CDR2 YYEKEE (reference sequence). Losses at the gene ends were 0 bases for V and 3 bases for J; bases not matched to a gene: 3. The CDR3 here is CASSLGASGYEQYF. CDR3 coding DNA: TGTGCCAGCAGCTTGGGTGCTAGCGGCTACGAGCAGTACTTC.

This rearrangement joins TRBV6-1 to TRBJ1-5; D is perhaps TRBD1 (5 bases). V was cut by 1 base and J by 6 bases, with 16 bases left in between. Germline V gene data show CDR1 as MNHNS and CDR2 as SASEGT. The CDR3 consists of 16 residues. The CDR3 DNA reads TGTGCCAGCAGTGAAGGGGCAGGGCCGGTTGGTCAGCCCCAGCATTTT. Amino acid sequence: CASSEGAGPVGQPQHF.

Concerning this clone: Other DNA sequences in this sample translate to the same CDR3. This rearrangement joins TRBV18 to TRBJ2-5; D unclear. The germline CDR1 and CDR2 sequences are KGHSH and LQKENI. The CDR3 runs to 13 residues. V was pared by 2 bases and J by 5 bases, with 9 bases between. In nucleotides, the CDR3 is TGTGCCAGCTCACCAGGCTTAAAGGAGACCCAGTACTTC. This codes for CASSPGLKETQYF.

The CDR3 nucleotides read TGTGCTAGTGGTTTGAGGGGGGGCGAGGGCTACACCTTC. Translated: CASGLRGGEGYTF. The gene calls are TRBV12-5 and TRBJ1-2, with D possibly matching TRBD1 (6 bases). Germline V lookup: CDR1 LGHNT, CDR2 FRNRAP. V gave up 2 bases and J gave up 8 bases, with 12 bases separating them. CDR3 size: 13 residues.

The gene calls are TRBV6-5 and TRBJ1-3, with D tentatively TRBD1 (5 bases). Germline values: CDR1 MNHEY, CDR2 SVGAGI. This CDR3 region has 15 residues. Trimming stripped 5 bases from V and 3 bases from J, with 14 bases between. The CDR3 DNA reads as TGTGCCAGCAGTCTACTTCAGGGAGGTGGAAACACCATATATTTT. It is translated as CASSLLQGGGNTIYF.

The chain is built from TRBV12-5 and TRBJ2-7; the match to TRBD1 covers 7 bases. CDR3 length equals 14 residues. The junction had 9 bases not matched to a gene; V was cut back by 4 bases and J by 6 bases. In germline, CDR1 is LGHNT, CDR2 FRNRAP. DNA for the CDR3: TGTGCTAGTGGTTCCAACAGGGGCACTAGCGAGCAGTACTTC. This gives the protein CASGSNRGTSEQYF.

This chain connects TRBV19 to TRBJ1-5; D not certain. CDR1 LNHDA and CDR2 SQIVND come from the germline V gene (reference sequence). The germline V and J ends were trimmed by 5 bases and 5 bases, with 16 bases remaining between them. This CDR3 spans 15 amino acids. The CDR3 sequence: CASSSGTLPDQPQHF. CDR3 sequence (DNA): TGTGCCAGTAGTTCAGGCACCCTACCGGATCAGCCCCAGCATTTT.

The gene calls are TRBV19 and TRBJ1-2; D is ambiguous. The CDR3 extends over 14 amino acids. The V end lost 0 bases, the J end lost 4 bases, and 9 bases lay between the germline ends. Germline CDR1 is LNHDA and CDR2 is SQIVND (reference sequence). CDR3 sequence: CASSIDVGGYGYTF. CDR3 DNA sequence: TGTGCCAGTAGTATAGATGTGGGAGGCTATGGCTACACCTTC.

In DNA, the CDR3 is TGTGCCAGCAGCTTGGAGGGACAGGGTCATCAGCCCCAGCATTTT. This gives the protein CASSLEGQGHQPQHF. The rearrangement joins TRBV5-5 to TRBJ1-5; TRBD1 aligns across 9 bases. This CDR3 is 15 amino acids long. The ends lost 0 bases at V and 5 bases at J; junction bases unmatched: 3. The germline gives CDR1 SGHKS, CDR2 YYEKEE (reference sequence).

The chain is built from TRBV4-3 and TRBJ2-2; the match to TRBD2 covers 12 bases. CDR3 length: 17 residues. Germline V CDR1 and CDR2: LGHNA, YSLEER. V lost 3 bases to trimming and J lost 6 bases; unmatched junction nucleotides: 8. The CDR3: CASSQQPSGGAAGELFF. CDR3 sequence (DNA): TGCGCCAGCAGCCAGCAGCCTAGCGGGGGGGCCGCCGGGGAGCTGTTTTTT.

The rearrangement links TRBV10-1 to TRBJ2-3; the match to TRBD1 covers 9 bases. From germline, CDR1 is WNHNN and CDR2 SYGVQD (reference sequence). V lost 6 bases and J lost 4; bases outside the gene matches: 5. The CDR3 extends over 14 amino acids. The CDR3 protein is CASSWDRVADTQYF. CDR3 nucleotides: TGCGCCAGCAGCTGGGACAGGGTCGCAGATACGCAGTATTTT.

The CDR3: CASSPGQETQYF. The DNA for the CDR3 is TGTGCCAGCAGCCCGGGGCAGGAGACCCAGTACTTC. The J gene is TRBJ2-5, the V gene TRBV28; perhaps D is TRBD1 or TRBD2 (5 bases each). V was pared by 6 bases and J by 5 bases, with 10 bases between. The CDR3 contains 12 residues. CDR1 is MDHEN and CDR2 is SYDVKM in the germline V gene.

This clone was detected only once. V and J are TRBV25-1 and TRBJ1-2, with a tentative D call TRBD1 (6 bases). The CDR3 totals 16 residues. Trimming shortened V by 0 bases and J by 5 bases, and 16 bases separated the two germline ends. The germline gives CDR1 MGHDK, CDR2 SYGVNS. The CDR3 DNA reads TGTGCCAGCAGTGAATACCCCGTACAGGGTTCGTATGGCTACACCTTC. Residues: CASSEYPVQGSYGYTF.

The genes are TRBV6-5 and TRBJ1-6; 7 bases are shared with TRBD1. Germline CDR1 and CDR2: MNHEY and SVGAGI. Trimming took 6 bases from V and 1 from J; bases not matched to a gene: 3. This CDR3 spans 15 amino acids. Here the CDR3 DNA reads TGTGCCAGCAGCCGACAGGGTTCCTATAATTCACCCCTCCACTTT. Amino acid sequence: CASSRQGSYNSPLHF.

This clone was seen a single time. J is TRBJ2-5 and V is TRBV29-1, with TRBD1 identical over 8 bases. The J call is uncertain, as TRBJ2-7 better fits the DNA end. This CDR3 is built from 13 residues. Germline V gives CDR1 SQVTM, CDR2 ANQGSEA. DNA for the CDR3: TGCAGCGTTGGACAGGGGCGGTCTTACGAGCAGTACTTC. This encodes CSVGQGRSYEQYF.

CDR3 sequence (DNA): TGTGCCAGCAGTGAACCCAGGGGGTCTAGGGGCTACACCTTC. Translation: CASSEPRGSRGYTF. The rearrangement uses TRBV7-3 and TRBJ1-2; 7 bases align to TRBD1. J was trimmed by 8 bases and V by 6 bases; bases with no gene match: 12. The germline gives CDR1 SGHTA, CDR2 FQGTGA. This CDR3 has 14 residues.

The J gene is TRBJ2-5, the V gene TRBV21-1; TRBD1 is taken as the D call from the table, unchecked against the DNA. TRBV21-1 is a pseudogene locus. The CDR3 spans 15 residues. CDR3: CASSKGKQGEETQYF. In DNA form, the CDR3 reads TGTGCCAGCAGCAAAGGTAAGCAAGGGGAAGAGACCCAGTACTTC.

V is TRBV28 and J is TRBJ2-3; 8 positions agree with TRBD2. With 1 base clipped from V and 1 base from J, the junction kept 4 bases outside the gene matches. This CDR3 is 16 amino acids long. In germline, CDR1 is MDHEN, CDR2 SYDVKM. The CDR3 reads CASSLYAAGGTDTQYF. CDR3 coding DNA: TGTGCCAGCAGTTTATATGCAGCGGGGGGCACAGATACGCAGTATTTT.

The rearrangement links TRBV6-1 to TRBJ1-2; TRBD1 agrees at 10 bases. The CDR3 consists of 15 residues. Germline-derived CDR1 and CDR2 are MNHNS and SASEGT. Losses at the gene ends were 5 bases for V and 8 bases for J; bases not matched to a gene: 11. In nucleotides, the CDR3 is TGTGCCAGCAGTAAGACGGGACAGGGGTTTTTGGGCTACACCTTC. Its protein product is CASSKTGQGFLGYTF.

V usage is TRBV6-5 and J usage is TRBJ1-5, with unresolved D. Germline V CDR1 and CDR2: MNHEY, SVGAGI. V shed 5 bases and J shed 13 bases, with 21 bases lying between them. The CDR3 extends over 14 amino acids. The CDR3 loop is CASSGREPVRVQHF. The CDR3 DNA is TGTGCCAGCAGTGGCCGGGAGCCCGTTAGGGTACAGCATTTT.

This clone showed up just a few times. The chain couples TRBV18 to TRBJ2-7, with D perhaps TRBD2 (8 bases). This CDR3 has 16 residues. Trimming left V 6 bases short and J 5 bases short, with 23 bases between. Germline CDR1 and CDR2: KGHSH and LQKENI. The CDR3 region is CASSQGQASGSHEQYF. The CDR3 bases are TGTGCCAGCTCCCAAGGACAGGCCAGCGGGAGCCACGAGCAGTACTTC.

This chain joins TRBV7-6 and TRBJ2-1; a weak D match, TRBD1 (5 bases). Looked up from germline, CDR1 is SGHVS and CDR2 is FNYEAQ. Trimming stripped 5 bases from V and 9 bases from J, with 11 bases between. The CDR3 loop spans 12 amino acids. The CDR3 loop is CASSARVGEQFF. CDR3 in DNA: TGTGCCAGCAGCGCCAGGGTCGGTGAGCAGTTCTTC.

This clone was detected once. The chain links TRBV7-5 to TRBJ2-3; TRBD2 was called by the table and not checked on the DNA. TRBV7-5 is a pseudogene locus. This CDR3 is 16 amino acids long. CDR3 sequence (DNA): TGTGCCAGAACCCCTCCCCCCCGGCTAGACACAGATACGCAGTATTTT. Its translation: CARTPPPRLDTDTQYF.

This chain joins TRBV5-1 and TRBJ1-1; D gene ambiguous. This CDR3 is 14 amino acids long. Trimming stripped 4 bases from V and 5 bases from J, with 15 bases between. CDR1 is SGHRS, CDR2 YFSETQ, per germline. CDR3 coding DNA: TGCGCCAGCAGCAGGATGCCCGGGGAGACTGAAGCTTTCTTT. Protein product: CASSRMPGETEAFF.